This entry describes one T cell receptor beta chain. The table lists this clonotype with a few counts. Its antigen is unknown. No base-level quality is on record; no much larger clone is a single base apart. The entry originates in a study of early T cells in non-severe SARS-CoV-2 infection (TCRdb year 2021). For context, the study as a whole: Bulk RNA from unsorted whole blood was used for TCR sequencing, so alpha and beta chains could not be paired. The research as a whole found: VDJdb matching was skewed toward anti-spike CD8 responses and likely underestimated virus-specific expansions, missing private and CD4 specificities.

The library came from 5' RACE. The sequencer listed for this sample is NextSeq 500. In the TCR library protocol, unique molecular identifiers were attached to individual cDNA molecules to correct for PCR bias and sequencing error. Sequencing covered both TCR alpha and beta chains, and within each sample the abundances of alpha and beta sequences were tightly co-correlated. As for how the authors treated the data: Decombinator V4 was used to perform V gene, J gene and CDR3 annotation of TCR sequences. Expanded TCRs were defined as changing significantly between any two time points under a Poisson model with p below 0.0001. TCR abundances were normalised to the total number of TCRs sequenced in each sample and reported as counts per million. MAIT TCRs were defined by TRAV1-2 paired with TRAJ12, TRAJ20 or TRAJ33, and iNKT TCRs by TRAV10 paired with TRAJ18. A search of VDJdb, accessed on 1 November 2021, was run for TCRs annotated to CMV, EBV and SARS-CoV-2, with TCRs annotated for multiple antigens excluded. In-frame beta chains were kept once TCRdb had trimmed the public reads at Q25 with fastp and called clones with MiXCR. Here each entry gathers all rows of one CDR3 protein and keeps the most common genes and DNA. None of the V and J calls come from the authors' own analysis; TCRdb made them. The sample table lists tens of thousands of distinct CDR3 sequences, roughly 12% of them with a count of one. The ten biggest clones cover 4% to 5.5% of the sample.

Set within a cohort of healthcare workers in London, UK, this nested case-control study involved weekly PCR testing of nasopharyngeal swabs along with blood sampling. Healthcare workers were recruited between 23 and 31 March 2020, during the week of the UK lockdown, and were followed weekly for up to roughly 16 weeks. Cut back by 2 bases and 0 bases, the V and J ends lie 8 bases apart. The germline V gene provides CDR1 SGHRS and CDR2 YFSETQ. The CDR3 numbers 14 residues from cysteine through phenylalanine. The kept DNA is CDR3 alone, 42 bases in frame from the first base. Rearrangement joined TRBV5-1 to TRBJ1-1, with the D gene not confidently named. Sequenced: whole blood. This clonotype originated in an adult who was a healthcare worker with PCR-confirmed SARS-CoV-2 infection or an uninfected control (not recorded which). The DNA reads TGCGCCAGCAGCTTTGGAGACATGAACACTGAAGCTTTCTTT. Its amino acids are CASSFGDMNTEAFF.